This T cell receptor (beta chain) was recovered during a study of T cells in Graves' hyperthyroidism and ophthalmopathy. This clonotype was seen just once. This may be a read error: a much more frequent sequence differs by one nucleotide. V dropped 3 bases and J dropped 9 bases, with 20 bases sitting between them. The CDR3 contains 14 residues. The V gene's germline CDR1 is DFQATT and CDR2 SNEGSKA (reference sequence). Regions amplified from RNA transcripts were the TCR beta CDR3 regions. The HTBI primer set was used in a first-round RT-PCR of the TCR CDR3. TCRdb reprocessed the multiplex PCR reads via MiXCR and lists one record per CDR3 protein. The data show hundreds of thousands of distinct CDR3 sequences, with approximately 14% seen just once and 20% to 25% held by the top ten.

This receptor was taken from a woman aged 30 to 39 with Graves' hyperthyroidism. The specimen sequenced was blood. The rearrangement links TRBV20-1 to TRBJ2-5; D possibly corresponds to TRBD2 (6 bases). For the CDR3, the DNA is TGCAGTGCTAGGGGACGGGAGCTAAGGGAGGCCCAGTACTTC. Protein product: CSARGRELREAQYF.